This TCR beta chain was documented in a study of blood T cell repertoires in COVID-19. At the level of the study: Donors in the United States, Italy and Spain gave samples during acute or convalescent COVID-19. From T cells, B-cell-depleted T cells, or PBMCs came the material, which was cDNA or gDNA.

Study processing details: Reference gene primer amplification in the assay estimated nucleated cell counts. The method was immunoSEQ multiplex PCR; TCRdb's version includes in-frame clones alone and lacks a portion of them. V, J and clone size were drawn from that table, and D and trimming were deduced from the DNA. This sample has roughly 200,000 clones, with around 84% found just once. The germline gives CDR1 MGHRA, CDR2 YSYEKL. V lost 6 bases, J lost 4 bases, and 9 bases lay in between. The CDR3 covers 13 residues. The sequencing input was peripheral blood. This receptor was identified in a human donor in a cohort sampled during active COVID-19. The genes are TRBV4-1 and TRBJ2-2; unclear D gene. The CDR3 DNA reads TGCGCCAGCAGTGAAGAGCGCACCGGGGAGCTGTTTTTT. Its protein product is CASSEERTGELFF.